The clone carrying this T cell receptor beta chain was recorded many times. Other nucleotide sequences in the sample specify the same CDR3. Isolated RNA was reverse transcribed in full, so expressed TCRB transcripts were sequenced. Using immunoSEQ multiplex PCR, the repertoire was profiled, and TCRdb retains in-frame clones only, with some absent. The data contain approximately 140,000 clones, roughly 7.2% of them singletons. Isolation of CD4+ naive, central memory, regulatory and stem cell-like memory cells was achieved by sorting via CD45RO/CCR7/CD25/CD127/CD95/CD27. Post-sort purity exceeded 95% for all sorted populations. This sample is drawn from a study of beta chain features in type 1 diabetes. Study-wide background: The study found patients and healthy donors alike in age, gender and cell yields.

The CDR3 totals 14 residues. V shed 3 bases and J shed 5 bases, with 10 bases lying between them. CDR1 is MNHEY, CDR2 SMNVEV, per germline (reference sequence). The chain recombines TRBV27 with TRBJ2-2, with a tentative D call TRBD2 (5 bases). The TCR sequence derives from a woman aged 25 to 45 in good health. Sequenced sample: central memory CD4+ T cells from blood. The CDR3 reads CASSFPPGTGELFF. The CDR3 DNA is TGTGCCAGCAGTTTTCCGCCGGGGACCGGGGAGCTGTTTTTT.